The T cell receptor beta chain under discussion was sequenced for a study of T-cell memory formation after mild COVID-19. Germline CDR1 reads LNHDA; CDR2 reads SQIVND (reference sequence). This CDR3 is built from 15 residues. V lost 6 bases and J 4 bases, leaving 18 bases between the germline ends. TCRdb passed the 5' RACE reads through MiXCR, listing each CDR3 protein once. The sample lists about 400,000 distinct CDR3 sequences, more than 20% seen once, with 7% to 9.5% in the top ten. The sample holds a few counts of this clonotype. The sample comprised PBMCs or a T cell subset sorted from them (not recorded which). This chain connects TRBV19 to TRBJ2-5; D gene uncertain. The clonotype originates from an adult woman who had mild COVID-19 (a few samples of this study predate the infection). Cell type and time point are not known. The chain's CDR3 is CASRSGRTWGETQYF. In nucleotides, the CDR3 is TGTGCCAGTAGGAGTGGCAGGACCTGGGGAGAGACCCAGTACTTC.